The 8 T cell receptor beta chains presented below share a single source sample, sequenced in a study of tumor-infiltrating lymphocytes in localized non-small cell lung cancer. Only in-frame clones appear in the TCRdb table, and some are missing; sequencing was by immunoSEQ multiplex PCR. The sample has some 17,000 clones, 80% seen once. Sequencing was performed on uninvolved lung tissue not adjacent to the tumor. These receptors were obtained from a human donor with non-small cell lung cancer.

V usage is TRBV5-1 and J usage is TRBJ1-4; TRBD1 aligns across 9 bases. The V gene end was trimmed by 0 bases and the J gene end by 7 bases; junction bases not matched to a gene: 1. Germline lookup yields CDR1 SGHRS and CDR2 YFSETQ. The CDR3 totals 14 residues. The CDR3 DNA is TGCGCCAGCAGCTTGGGGACAGGGGTTGAAAAACTGTTTTTT. This sequence encodes CASSLGTGVEKLFF. Looking up the rest from reference TRBV5-1 and TRBJ1-4 gives the full variable domain: KAGVTQTPRYLIKTRGQQVTLSCSPISGHRSVSWYQQTPGQGLQFLFEYFSETQRNKGNFPGRFSGRQFSNSRSEMNVSTLELGDSALYLCASSLGTGVEKLFFGSGTQLSVL.

The chain uses TRBV12-5 and TRBJ2-2; D is ambiguous. V was shortened by 2 bases and J by 0 bases, with 4 bases between the two germline ends. The CDR3 totals 14 residues. Germline assignment: CDR1 LGHNT and CDR2 FRNRAP. CDR3 region: CASGLTANTGELFF. The CDR3 DNA sequence: TGTGCTAGTGGTTTGACGGCGAACACCGGGGAGCTGTTTTTT.

The CDR3 DNA reads TGTGCCAGCAGGGGGACATCCTCCTACAATGAGCAGTTCTTC. Translation: CASRGTSSYNEQFF. The V call is TRBV6-1, the J call TRBJ2-1; the D gene is possibly TRBD1 (6 bases). V lost 6 bases to trimming and J lost 0 bases, with 9 bases between them. Per the germline V gene, CDR1 is MNHNS and CDR2 is SASEGT. The CDR3 runs 14 residues.

The V gene is TRBV7-6, the J gene TRBJ2-1; 7 positions agree with TRBD2. The V segment lost 5 bases and the J segment 7 bases; nucleotides outside the gene matches: 11. Germline V gene sequence: CDR1 SGHVS, CDR2 FNYEAQ. CDR3 size: 15 residues. The CDR3 is CASSRPGRGVNEQFF. The CDR3 DNA sequence: TGTGCCAGCAGCCGCCCGGGACGGGGGGTGAATGAGCAGTTCTTC.

The V call is TRBV11-3, the J call TRBJ2-3; no reliable D call. The V gene lost 5 bases and the J gene lost 1 base, with 4 bases spanning the gap. Germline CDR1 reads SGHNT; CDR2 reads YENEEA. This CDR3 contains 12 residues. The CDR3: CASSHGTDTQYF. DNA of the CDR3: TGTGCCAGCAGCCACGGCACAGATACGCAGTATTTT.

This chain links TRBV6-6 with TRBJ2-1, with D perhaps matching TRBD1 or TRBD2 (7 bases each). The germline V and J ends were trimmed by 2 bases and 9 bases, with 17 bases remaining between them. This CDR3 comprises 15 residues. Germline V CDR1 and CDR2: MNHNY, SVGAGI (reference sequence). CDR3 in DNA: TGTGCCAGCAGTTACGAAGCGGGGAACAGGGGTGAGCAGTTCTTC. Its protein product is CASSYEAGNRGEQFF.

The chain carries TRBV7-9 and TRBJ2-3; perhaps TRBD2 as D (5 bases). The CDR3 is made up of 14 amino acids. The V gene lost 2 bases and the J gene lost 1 base, with 7 bases spanning the gap. Germline CDR1 and CDR2: SEHNR and FQNEAQ (reference sequence). The CDR3 loop reads CASSLRGGTDTQYF. For the CDR3, the DNA is TGTGCCAGCAGCTTACGGGGAGGCACAGATACGCAGTATTTT.

CDR3 region: CASSLTPPGHIYEQYF. The DNA for the CDR3 is TGCGCCAGCAGCTTGACACCCCCGGGACACATCTACGAGCAGTACTTC. The V call is TRBV5-1, the J call TRBJ2-7; a possible D gene is TRBD1 (6 bases). This CDR3 is built from 16 residues. The germline V gene encodes CDR1 SGHRS and CDR2 YFSETQ. The V gene lost 1 base and the J gene lost 3 bases, with 17 bases spanning the gap.